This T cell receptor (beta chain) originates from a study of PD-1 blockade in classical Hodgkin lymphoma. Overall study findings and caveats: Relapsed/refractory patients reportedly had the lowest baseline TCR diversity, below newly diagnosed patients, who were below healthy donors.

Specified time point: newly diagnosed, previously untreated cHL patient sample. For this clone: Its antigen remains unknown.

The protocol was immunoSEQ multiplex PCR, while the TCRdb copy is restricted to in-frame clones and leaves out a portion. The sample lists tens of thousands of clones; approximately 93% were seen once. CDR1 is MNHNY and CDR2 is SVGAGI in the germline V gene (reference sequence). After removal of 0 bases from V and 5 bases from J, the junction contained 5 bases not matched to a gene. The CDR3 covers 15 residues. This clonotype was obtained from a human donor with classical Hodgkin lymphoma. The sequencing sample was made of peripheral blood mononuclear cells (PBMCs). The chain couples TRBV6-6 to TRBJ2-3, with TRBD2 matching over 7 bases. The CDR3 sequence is CASSYSRAGIDTQYF. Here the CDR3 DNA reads TGTGCCAGCAGTTACTCGAGAGCGGGGATAGATACGCAGTATTTT.